This T cell receptor (beta chain) was observed in a study of shared clonotypes between healthy human individuals. The assay was immunoSEQ multiplex PCR, and TCRdb's table has in-frame clones only and misses some. This sample has 2,500,000 or so clones, with under 95% found just once. Germline V CDR1 and CDR2: LNHDA, SQIVND (reference sequence). The CDR3 runs 14 residues. After removal of 7 bases from V and 0 bases from J, the junction contained 6 bases not matched to a gene. The rearrangement uses TRBV19 and TRBJ2-7, with 7 nucleotides matching TRBD1. Sequenced material: naive CD4+ T cells from PBMCs. Described subset: CD45RA+ positively selected. The TCR was taken from a man younger than 35 in good health. Some clones in this sample may be carry-over from other donors' samples. The DNA of the CDR3 is TGTGCCAGTACTAGGACAGGATACTCCTACGAGCAGTACTTC. Residues: CASTRTGYSYEQYF.